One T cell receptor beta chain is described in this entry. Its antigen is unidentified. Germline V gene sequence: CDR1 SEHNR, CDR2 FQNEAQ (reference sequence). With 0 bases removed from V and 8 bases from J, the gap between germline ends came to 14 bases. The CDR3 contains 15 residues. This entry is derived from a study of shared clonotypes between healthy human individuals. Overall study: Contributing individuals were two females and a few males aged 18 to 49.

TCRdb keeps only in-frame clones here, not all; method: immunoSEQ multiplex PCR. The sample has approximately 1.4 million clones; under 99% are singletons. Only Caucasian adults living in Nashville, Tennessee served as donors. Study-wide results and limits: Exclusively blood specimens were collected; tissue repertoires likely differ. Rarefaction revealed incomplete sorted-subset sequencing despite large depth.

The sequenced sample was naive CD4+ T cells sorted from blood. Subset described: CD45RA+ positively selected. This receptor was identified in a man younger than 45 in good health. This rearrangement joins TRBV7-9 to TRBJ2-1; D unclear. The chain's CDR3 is CASSLADWLDDEQFF. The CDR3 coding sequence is TGTGCCAGCAGCTTAGCCGATTGGTTGGACGATGAGCAGTTCTTC.